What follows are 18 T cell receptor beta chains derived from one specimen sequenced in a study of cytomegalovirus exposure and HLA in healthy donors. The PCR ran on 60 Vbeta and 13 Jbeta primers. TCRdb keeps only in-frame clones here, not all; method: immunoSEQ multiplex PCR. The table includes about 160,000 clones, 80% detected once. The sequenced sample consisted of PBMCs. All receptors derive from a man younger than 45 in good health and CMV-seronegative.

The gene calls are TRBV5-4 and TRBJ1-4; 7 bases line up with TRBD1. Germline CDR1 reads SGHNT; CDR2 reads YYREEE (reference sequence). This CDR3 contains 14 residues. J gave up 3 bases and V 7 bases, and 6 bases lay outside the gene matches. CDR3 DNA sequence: TGTGCCAGCCGGGCAGGGGGGCCTAATGAAAAACTGTTTTTT. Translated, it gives CASRAGGPNEKLFF.

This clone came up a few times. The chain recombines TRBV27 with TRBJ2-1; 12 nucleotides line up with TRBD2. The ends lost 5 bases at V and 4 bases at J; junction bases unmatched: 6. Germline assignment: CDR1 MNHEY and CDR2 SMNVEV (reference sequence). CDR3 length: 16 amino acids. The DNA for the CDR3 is TGTGCCAGCAGTCCCCTAGCGGGAGGGCCTTACAATGAGCAGTTCTTC. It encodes CASSPLAGGPYNEQFF.

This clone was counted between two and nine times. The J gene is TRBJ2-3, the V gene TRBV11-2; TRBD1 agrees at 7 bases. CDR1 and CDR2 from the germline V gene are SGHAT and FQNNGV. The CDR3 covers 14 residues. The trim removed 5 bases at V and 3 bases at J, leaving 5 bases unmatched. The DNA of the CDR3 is TGTGCCAGCAGCCCTGGGACAGTGACAGATACGCAGTATTTT. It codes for CASSPGTVTDTQYF.

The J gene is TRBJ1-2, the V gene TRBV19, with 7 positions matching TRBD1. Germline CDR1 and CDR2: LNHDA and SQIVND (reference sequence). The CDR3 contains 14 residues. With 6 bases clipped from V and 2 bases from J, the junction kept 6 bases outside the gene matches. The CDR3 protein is CASRATTGNYGYTF. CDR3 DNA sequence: TGTGCCAGTAGGGCCACGACAGGGAACTATGGCTACACCTTC.

The CDR3 sequence is CASHADRRGYGYTF. As DNA, the CDR3 is TGTGCCAGCCACGCGGACAGAAGGGGATATGGCTACACCTTC. V is TRBV14 and J is TRBJ1-2; D might be TRBD1 (6 bases). Per the germline V gene, CDR1 is SGHDN and CDR2 is FVKESK. Trimming took 8 bases from V and 5 from J, leaving 18 bases between them. The CDR3 extends over 14 amino acids.

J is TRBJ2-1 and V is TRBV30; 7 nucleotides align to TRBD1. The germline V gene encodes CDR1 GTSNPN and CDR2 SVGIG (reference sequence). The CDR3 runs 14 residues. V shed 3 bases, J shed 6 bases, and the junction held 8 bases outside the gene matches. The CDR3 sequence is CAWRWDSPRNEQFF. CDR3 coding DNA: TGTGCCTGGAGGTGGGACAGCCCCCGCAATGAGCAGTTCTTC.

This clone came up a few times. The CDR3 DNA reads TGTGCCAGCAGCTTAGGCGGGGGGCAGTTCTTC. Its translation: CASSLGGGQFF. The rearrangement links TRBV11-2 to TRBJ2-1, with 7 bases identical to TRBD2. The V gene end was trimmed by 1 base and the J gene end by 12 bases; junction bases not matched to a gene: 0. The CDR3 consists of 11 residues. Germline V CDR1 and CDR2: SGHAT, FQNNGV.

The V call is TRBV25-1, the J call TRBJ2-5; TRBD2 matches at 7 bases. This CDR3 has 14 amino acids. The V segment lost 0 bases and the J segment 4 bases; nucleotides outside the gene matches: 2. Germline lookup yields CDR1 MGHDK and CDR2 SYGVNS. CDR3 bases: TGTGCCAGCAGTGAATATTGGGGGGGAGAGACCCAGTACTTC. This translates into CASSEYWGGETQYF. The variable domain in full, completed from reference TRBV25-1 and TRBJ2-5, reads EADIYQTPRYLVIGTGKKITLECSQTMGHDKMYWYQQDPGMELHLIHYSYGVNSTEKGDLSSESTVSRIRTEHFPLTLESARPSHTSQYLCASSEYWGGETQYFGPGTRLLVL.

CDR3 sequence reads: CASSVRGRSQPQHF. As DNA, the CDR3 is TGTGCCAGCAGCGTGAGGGGGCGAAGCCAGCCCCAGCATTTT. This chain uses TRBV5-8 with TRBJ1-5; 7 bases align to TRBD1. J was trimmed by 7 bases and V by 4 bases; bases with no gene match: 8. Germline values: CDR1 SGHTS, CDR2 YDEGEE. The CDR3 is made up of 14 amino acids.

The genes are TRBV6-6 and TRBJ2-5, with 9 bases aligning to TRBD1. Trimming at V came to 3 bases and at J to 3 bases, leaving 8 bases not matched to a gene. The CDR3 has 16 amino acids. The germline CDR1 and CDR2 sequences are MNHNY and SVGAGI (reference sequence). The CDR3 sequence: CASSYFLRDREETQYF. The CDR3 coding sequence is TGTGCCAGCAGTTATTTCCTCCGGGACAGGGAAGAGACCCAGTACTTC.

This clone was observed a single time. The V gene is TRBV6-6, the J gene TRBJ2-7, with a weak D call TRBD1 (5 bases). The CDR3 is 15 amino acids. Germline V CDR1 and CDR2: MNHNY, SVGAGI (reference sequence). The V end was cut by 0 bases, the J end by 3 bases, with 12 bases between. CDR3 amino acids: CASSYSAEQGYEQYF. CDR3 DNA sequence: TGTGCCAGCAGTTACTCGGCGGAGCAGGGCTACGAGCAGTACTTC.

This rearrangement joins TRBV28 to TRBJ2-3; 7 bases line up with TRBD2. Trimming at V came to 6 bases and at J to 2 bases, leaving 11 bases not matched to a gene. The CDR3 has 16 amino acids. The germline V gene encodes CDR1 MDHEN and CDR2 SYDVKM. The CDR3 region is CASSAARGVATDTQYF. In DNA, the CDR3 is TGTGCCAGCAGCGCCGCCCGGGGGGTGGCCACAGATACGCAGTATTTT.

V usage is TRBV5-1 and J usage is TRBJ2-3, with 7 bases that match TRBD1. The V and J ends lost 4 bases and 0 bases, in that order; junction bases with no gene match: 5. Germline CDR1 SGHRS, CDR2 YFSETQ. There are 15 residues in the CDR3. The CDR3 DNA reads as TGCGCCAGCAGCCCAGGGGACAGTAGCACAGATACGCAGTATTTT. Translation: CASSPGDSSTDTQYF.

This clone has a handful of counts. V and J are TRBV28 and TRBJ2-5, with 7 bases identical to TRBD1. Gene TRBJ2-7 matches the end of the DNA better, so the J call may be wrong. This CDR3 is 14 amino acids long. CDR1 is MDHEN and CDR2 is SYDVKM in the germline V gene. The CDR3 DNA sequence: TGTGCCAGCAGCCCCGGGACAGAATTCAACGAGCAGTACTTC. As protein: CASSPGTEFNEQYF.

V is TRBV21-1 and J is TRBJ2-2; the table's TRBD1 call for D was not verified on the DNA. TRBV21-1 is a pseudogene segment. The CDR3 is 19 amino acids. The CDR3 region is CASSKRQGERVTNTGELFF. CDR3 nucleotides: TGTGCCAGCAGCAAACGACAGGGGGAACGTGTAACGAACACCGGGGAGCTGTTTTTT.

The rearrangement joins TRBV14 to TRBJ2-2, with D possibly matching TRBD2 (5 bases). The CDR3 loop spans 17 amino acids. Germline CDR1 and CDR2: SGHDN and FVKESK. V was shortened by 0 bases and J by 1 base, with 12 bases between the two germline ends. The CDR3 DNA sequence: TGTGCCAGCAGCCAAGATGATTACGCGGGGAACACCGGGGAGCTGTTTTTT. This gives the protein CASSQDDYAGNTGELFF. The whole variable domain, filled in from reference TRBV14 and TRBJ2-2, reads EAGVTQFPSHSVIEKGQTVTLRCDPISGHDNLYWYRRVMGKEIKFLLHFVKESKQDESGMPNNRFLAERTGGTYSTLKVQPAELEDSGVYFCASSQDDYAGNTGELFFGEGSRLTVL.

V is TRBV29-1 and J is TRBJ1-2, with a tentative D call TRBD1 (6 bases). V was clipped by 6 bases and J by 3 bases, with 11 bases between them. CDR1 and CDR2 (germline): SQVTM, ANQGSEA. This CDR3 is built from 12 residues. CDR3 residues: CSVRGSDYGYTF. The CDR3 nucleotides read TGCAGCGTCAGGGGCTCGGACTATGGCTACACCTTC.

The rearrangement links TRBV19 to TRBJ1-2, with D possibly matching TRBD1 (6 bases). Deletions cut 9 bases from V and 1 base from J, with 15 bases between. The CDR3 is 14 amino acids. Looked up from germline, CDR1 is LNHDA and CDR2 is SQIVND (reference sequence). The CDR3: CASRQGSYNYGYTF. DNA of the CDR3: TGTGCCAGCCGTCAGGGGTCATATAACTATGGCTACACCTTC. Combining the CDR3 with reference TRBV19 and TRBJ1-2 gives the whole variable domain DGGITQSPKYLFRKEGQNVTLSCEQNLNHDAMYWYRQDPGQGLRLIYYSQIVNDFQKGDIAEGYSVSREKKESFPLTVTSAQKNPTAFYLCASRQGSYNYGYTFGSGTRLTVV.